This T cell receptor beta chain is drawn from a study of blood T cell repertoires in COVID-19. Whole-study context: Donors in the United States, Italy and Spain gave samples during acute or convalescent COVID-19. PBMCs, B-cell-depleted T cells, or T cells provided the cDNA or gDNA that made up the material.

Only in-frame clones appear in the TCRdb table, and some are missing; sequencing was by immunoSEQ multiplex PCR. The profile shows about 200,000 clones, around 82% of them singletons. All enrollees were roughly 18 to 89 years old and from roughly 26 US areas. Recovery meant two consecutive negative NP/OP PCR tests, professional clearance, or resolved symptoms. Sequenced material: PBMCs or T cells enriched from blood (not recorded which). The source of this sequence is a man aged 40-49 years who had recovered from COVID-19.

The CDR3 coding sequence is TGTGCCAGCAGCCCGGGCCTAGCTCCCGGGGAGCTGTTTTTT. Translation: CASSPGLAPGELFF. The chain employs TRBV3-1 (or the pseudogene TRBV3-2) and TRBJ2-2; tentatively, D is TRBD2 (5 bases). The CDR3 has 14 residues. Germline CDR1 LGHDT, CDR2 YNNKEL (reference sequence). The V and J ends lost 4 bases and 6 bases respectively, with 12 bases between them.